One sample yielded the 21 T cell receptor beta chains listed below, sequenced in a study of shared clonotypes between healthy human individuals. Assay: immunoSEQ multiplex PCR; the TCRdb copy retains only in-frame clones and omits some. This sample yields 600,000 to 700,000 clones, of which roughly 73% are seen a single time; around 1.8% belongs to the top ten. The sequenced material came from memory CD4+ T cells sorted from blood. Subset denoted: CD45RA-negative fraction. These receptors were collected from a woman aged 25-40 years in good health.

To note about this clone: Other nucleotide sequences in the sample specify the same CDR3. The chain links TRBV10-3 to TRBJ2-7; D is unclear. This CDR3 comprises 13 residues. Per the germline V gene, CDR1 is ENHRY and CDR2 is SYGVKD. V lost 6 bases and J lost 0, with 9 bases in between. The CDR3: CAIRGASSYEQYF. DNA of the CDR3: TGTGCCATCAGGGGTGCCAGCTCCTACGAGCAGTACTTC.

The sample holds a few counts of this clone. The V and J genes are TRBV6-1 and TRBJ2-2; D possibly corresponds to TRBD1 (5 bases). The CDR3 runs 13 residues. The V and J ends lost 8 bases and 2 bases respectively, with 9 bases between them. Per germline, CDR1 MNHNS and CDR2 SASEGT. DNA for the CDR3: TGTGCCAGCTGCGACAGTAACACCGGGGAGCTGTTTTTT. Its translation is CASCDSNTGELFF.

The chain joins TRBV2 to TRBJ1-2, with 9 bases aligning to TRBD1. J lost 1 base, V lost 7 bases, and 7 bases had no gene match. The germline CDR1 and CDR2 sequences are SNHLY and FYNNEI. The CDR3 runs to 15 residues. The CDR3 region is CASKDPDRGNYGYTF. DNA for the CDR3: TGTGCCAGCAAAGACCCGGACAGGGGTAACTATGGCTACACCTTC.

This chain uses TRBV28 with TRBJ2-7; the D gene is possibly TRBD1 (5 bases). This CDR3 contains 14 residues. Per the germline V gene, CDR1 is MDHEN and CDR2 is SYDVKM. Deletions cut 0 bases from V and 5 bases from J, with 11 bases between. The CDR3 is CASSLWKGPNEQYF. The CDR3 nucleotides read TGTGCCAGCAGTTTATGGAAGGGGCCAAACGAGCAGTACTTC. The entire variable domain, with the rest obtained from reference TRBV28 and TRBJ2-7, is as follows: DVKVTQSSRYLVKRTGEKVFLECVQDMDHENMFWYRQDPGLGLRLIYFSYDVKMKEKGDIPEGYSVSREKKERFSLILESASTNQTSMYLCASSLWKGPNEQYFGPGTRLTVT.

V and J are TRBV19 and TRBJ1-4; D may be TRBD1 (5 bases). CDR1 is LNHDA, CDR2 SQIVND, per germline (reference sequence). V was pared by 8 bases and J by 3 bases, with 10 bases between. The CDR3 extends over 13 amino acids. The CDR3 DNA reads as TGTGCCAGTCGACAGATGGCTAATGAAAAACTGTTTTTT. Translating gives CASRQMANEKLFF.

The V call is TRBV28, the J call TRBJ1-2; 7 bases are a match to TRBD1. V was pared by 6 bases and J by 1 base, with 14 bases of the junction left unmatched. This CDR3 has 17 amino acids. Germline CDR1 is MDHEN and CDR2 is SYDVKM. The chain's CDR3 is CASRPSTGAEFNYGYTF. Here the CDR3 DNA reads TGTGCCAGCAGACCGTCTACAGGGGCCGAATTTAACTATGGCTACACCTTC.

V gene TRBV7-9 combines with J gene TRBJ2-1; possibly TRBD1 for D (5 bases). Looked up from germline, CDR1 is SEHNR and CDR2 is FQNEAQ (reference sequence). Trimming took 1 base from V and 5 from J, leaving 12 bases between them. The CDR3 is made up of 15 amino acids. DNA for the CDR3: TGTGCCAGCAGCTTAGTTGGGGCCGGCAACAATGAGCAGTTCTTC. Amino acids: CASSLVGAGNNEQFF.

This chain links TRBV28 with TRBJ1-1; possibly TRBD1 for D (5 bases). Trimming removed 3 bases from V and 11 bases from J, with 19 bases in between. Germline V gene lookup returns CDR1 MDHEN and CDR2 SYDVKM. This CDR3 is 14 amino acids long. CDR3 bases: TGTGCCAGCAGTTTTTCCGGGGCAGAAGACACCGCTTTCTTT. Its protein is CASSFSGAEDTAFF.

On this clone itself: One junction end disagrees with the germline gene, perhaps due to a read error. The chain uses TRBV6-5 and TRBJ2-7, with TRBD2 matching over 8 bases. CDR1 is MNHEY and CDR2 is SVGAGI in the germline V gene. This CDR3 region has 15 residues. CDR3 DNA sequence: TGTGCCAGCAGTCGTCCGGGACTAGGTTCCTTCGAGCAGTACTTC. The encoded protein is CASSRPGLGSFEQYF.

J is TRBJ1-5 and V is TRBV28; D may be TRBD1 (5 bases). The CDR3 length is 16 residues. V was cut by 5 bases and J by 6 bases, with 20 bases left in between. The germline CDR1 and CDR2 sequences are MDHEN and SYDVKM. The CDR3 coding sequence is TGTGCCAGCAGTAAACCCGGGGACGCCTGGGGTCAGCCCCAGCATTTT. It encodes CASSKPGDAWGQPQHF.

This clone was counted only a few times. V usage is TRBV7-9 and J usage is TRBJ1-2; TRBD1 aligns across 9 bases. Germline trimming cut 4 bases from V and 4 bases from J; bases unmatched to any gene: 7. From germline, CDR1 is SEHNR and CDR2 FQNEAQ (reference sequence). The CDR3 spans 15 residues. The CDR3 protein is CASSSRQGEIYGYTF. The CDR3 DNA is TGTGCCAGCAGCTCCCGACAGGGGGAAATCTATGGCTACACCTTC.

This clone has a handful of counts. The chain is built from TRBV5-8 and TRBJ2-4, with D possibly being TRBD2 (6 bases). This CDR3 region has 17 residues. Trimming left V 0 bases short and J 0 bases short, with 13 bases between. Germline V CDR1 and CDR2: SGHTS, YDEGEE. CDR3 protein: CASSLVDWGVAKNIQYF. The CDR3 nucleotides are TGTGCCAGCAGCTTGGTGGATTGGGGGGTAGCCAAAAACATTCAGTACTTC.

This chain links TRBV28 with TRBJ1-5; 7 bases line up with TRBD1. The CDR3 runs 15 residues. Per germline, CDR1 MDHEN and CDR2 SYDVKM. Losses at the gene ends were 5 bases for V and 4 bases for J; bases not matched to a gene: 8. CDR3 residues: CASSPPGQRNQPQHF. CDR3 nucleotide sequence: TGTGCCAGCAGTCCCCCGGGACAGAGAAATCAGCCCCAGCATTTT. Full variable domain (remainder filled in from reference TRBV28 and TRBJ1-5): DVKVTQSSRYLVKRTGEKVFLECVQDMDHENMFWYRQDPGLGLRLIYFSYDVKMKEKGDIPEGYSVSREKKERFSLILESASTNQTSMYLCASSPPGQRNQPQHFGDGTRLSIL.

This clone was found a few times. This chain joins TRBV2 and TRBJ1-2, with a tentative D call TRBD1 (6 bases). V lost 7 bases and J lost 6, with 30 bases in between. From germline, CDR1 is SNHLY and CDR2 FYNNEI. There are 18 residues in the CDR3. The CDR3 is CASTELRGGRGSKNGYTF. The CDR3 DNA reads as TGTGCCAGCACCGAATTAAGGGGAGGGAGGGGGAGTAAGAATGGCTACACCTTC.

The chain uses TRBV9 and TRBJ1-1; D ambiguous. V was pared by 3 bases and J by 3 bases, with 9 bases between. In germline, CDR1 is SGDLS, CDR2 YYNGEE. The CDR3 has 13 residues. CDR3 nucleotide sequence: TGTGCCAGCAGCGGAAGATTTGACACTGAAGCTTTCTTT. This translates into CASSGRFDTEAFF.

This clone was counted once. This chain links TRBV11-2 with TRBJ2-1; 9 positions match TRBD2. Germline V gene sequence: CDR1 SGHAT, CDR2 FQNNGV. The CDR3 is made up of 14 amino acids. The junction had 9 bases not matched to a gene; V was cut back by 8 bases and J by 7 bases. The CDR3 DNA follows: TGTGCCAGCTCCCCTGGTAGCGGGAGAAATGAGCAGTTCTTC. It specifies CASSPGSGRNEQFF.

The rearrangement joins TRBV28 to TRBJ1-5, with D tentatively TRBD1 (5 bases). Trimming took 6 bases from V and 6 from J, leaving 9 bases between them. This CDR3 contains 12 residues. Germline CDR1 and CDR2: MDHEN and SYDVKM. The CDR3 bases are TGTGCCAGCAGGTCAGGGACTCAGCCCCAGCATTTT. It yields the protein CASRSGTQPQHF.

This clone has just one count. The chain has TRBV5-6 and TRBJ1-2; D is undetermined. The germline V and J ends were trimmed by 4 bases and 0 bases, with 16 bases remaining between them. The germline CDR1 and CDR2 sequences are SGHDT and YYEEEE. The CDR3 runs 16 residues. CDR3 in DNA: TGTGCCAGCAGCGGCAAGGGTCGTGTCACTAACTATGGCTACACCTTC. It encodes CASSGKGRVTNYGYTF.

This sequence joins TRBV7-2 and TRBJ2-7; 12 bases are a match to TRBD2. Germline V lookup: CDR1 SGHTA, CDR2 FQGNSA. This CDR3 has 15 amino acids. Unmatched junction bases numbered 7, after V lost 4 bases and J lost 6 bases. The CDR3 DNA reads as TGTGCCAGCAGCTCCAGGACTAGCGGGATCCGCGAGCAGTACTTC. Translating gives CASSSRTSGIREQYF.

Ten or more counts support this clone. This sample includes further DNA sequences coding for the same CDR3. The rearrangement joins TRBV14 to TRBJ1-1, with a weak D call TRBD1 (6 bases). This CDR3 has 15 residues. Germline assignment: CDR1 SGHDN and CDR2 FVKESK. Trimming left V 1 base short and J 2 bases short, with 11 bases between. The CDR3 is CASSQVAGANTEAFF. The CDR3 coding sequence is TGTGCCAGCAGCCAAGTGGCAGGGGCTAACACTGAAGCTTTCTTT.

The table lists this clone with a count of one. The gene calls are TRBV6-5 and TRBJ1-2; D unclear. The V end lost 0 bases, the J end lost 8 bases, and 13 bases lay between the germline ends. This CDR3 has 14 amino acids. Germline V CDR1 and CDR2: MNHEY, SVGAGI. In DNA, the CDR3 is TGTGCCAGCAGTTACTCGGGCTCCCGGGGAGGCTACACCTTC. This encodes CASSYSGSRGGYTF.